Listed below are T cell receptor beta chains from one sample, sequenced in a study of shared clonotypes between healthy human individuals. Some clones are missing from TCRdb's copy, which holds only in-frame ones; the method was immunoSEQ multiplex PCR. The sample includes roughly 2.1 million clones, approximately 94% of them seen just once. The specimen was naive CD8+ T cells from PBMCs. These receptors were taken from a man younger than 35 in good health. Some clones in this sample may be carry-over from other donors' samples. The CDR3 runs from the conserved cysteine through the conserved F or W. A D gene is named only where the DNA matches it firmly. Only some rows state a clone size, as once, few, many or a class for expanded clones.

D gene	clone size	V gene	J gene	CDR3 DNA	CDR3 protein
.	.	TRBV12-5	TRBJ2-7	TGTGCTAGTGGGGACAGTGTCTCCTACGAGCAGTACTTC	CASGDSVSYEQYF
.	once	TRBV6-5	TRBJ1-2	TGTGCCAGCAGTCTTGGCCGGGGGGATGGCTACACCTTC	CASSLGRGDGYTF
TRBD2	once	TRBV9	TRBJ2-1	TGTGCCAGCAGCGGGTATGTTCTAGCGGGTTACAATGAGCAGTTCTTC	CASSGYVLAGYNEQFF
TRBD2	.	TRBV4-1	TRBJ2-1	TGCGCCAGCAGCCAAGTATCTAGCGGGTCCCGAAGCTCCTACAATGAGCAGTTCTTC	CASSQVSSGSRSSYNEQFF
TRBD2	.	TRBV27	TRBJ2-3	TGTGCCAGCAGCCACCCCGGGGTAGCGGGCGCAGATACGCAGTATTTT	CASSHPGVAGADTQYF
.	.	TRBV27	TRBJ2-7	TGTGCCAGCAGTTTAGGTTCGGGGCGGGCCTACGAGCAGTACTTC	CASSLGSGRAYEQYF
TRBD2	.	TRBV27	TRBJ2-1	TGTGCCAGCAGTTTAGTGTCTCCGGGAGGGATCCCAAGCTCCTACAATGAGCAGTTCTTC	CASSLVSPGGIPSSYNEQFF
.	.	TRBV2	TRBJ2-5	TGTGCCAGCAGGCCGGACTCGTACCAAGAGACCCAGTACTTC	CASRPDSYQETQYF
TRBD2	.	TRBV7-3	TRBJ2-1	TGTGCCAGCAGCTTAGAGGGAGGGCTCCCCCGCACTGAGCAGTTCTTC	CASSLEGGLPRTEQFF
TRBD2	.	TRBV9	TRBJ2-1	TGTGCCAGCAGCGTAGCGGCTAGCGGGACAAACAATGAGCAGTTCTTC	CASSVAASGTNNEQFF
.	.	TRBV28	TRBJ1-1	TGTGCCAGCAGTGGTGGACTGAACACTGAAGCTTTCTTT	CASSGGLNTEAFF
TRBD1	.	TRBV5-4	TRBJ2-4	TGTGCCAGCAGCTTAACAGGGGCCGGCAAAAACATTCAGTACTTC	CASSLTGAGKNIQYF
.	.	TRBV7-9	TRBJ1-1	TGTGCCAGCAGCTCGACAGGATCCAGAGCTTTCTTT	CASSSTGSRAFF
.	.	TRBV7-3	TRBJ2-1	TGTGCCAGCAGCCCAGGGTATCCCGATGAGCAGTTCTTC	CASSPGYPDEQFF
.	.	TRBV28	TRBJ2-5	TGTGCCAGCAGTTTAACAGGGTTAGAGACCCAGTACTTC	CASSLTGLETQYF
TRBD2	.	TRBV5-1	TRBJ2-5	TGCGCCAGCAGCTCCGCCGGACTAGCGGGAGGGGAGACCCAGTACTTC	CASSSAGLAGGETQYF
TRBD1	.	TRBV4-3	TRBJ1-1	TGCGCCAGCAGCCGGACAGGAAACACTGAAGCTTTCTTT	CASSRTGNTEAFF
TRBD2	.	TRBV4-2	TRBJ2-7	TGTGCCAGCAGCCAGAGGTGGGAGTTGCGGGGGTACGAGCAGTACTTC	CASSQRWELRGYEQYF
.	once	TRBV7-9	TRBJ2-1	TGTGCCAGCAGCAGGGGGGCCAATGAGCAGTTCTTC	CASSRGANEQFF
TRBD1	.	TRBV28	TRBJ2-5	TGTGCCAGCAGTTCCCTGGGACAGGGTGAGACCCAGTACTTC	CASSSLGQGETQYF
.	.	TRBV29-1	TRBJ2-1	TGCAGCGTTGAGCTTGGGTCCTACAATGAGCAGTTCTTC	CSVELGSYNEQFF
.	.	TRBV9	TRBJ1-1	TGTGCCAGCAACCGGGGGGAAACTGAAGCTTTCTTT	CASNRGETEAFF
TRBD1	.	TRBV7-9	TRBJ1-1	TGTGCCAGCAGCTTGACAGGGCTGGGAACTGAAGCTTTCTTT	CASSLTGLGTEAFF
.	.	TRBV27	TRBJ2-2	TGTGCCAGCTTGGGGAATTCCGGGGAGCTGTTTTTT	CASLGNSGELFF
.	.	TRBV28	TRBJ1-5	TGTGCCAGCAGCATAGGACGGCGCAGGGATCAGCCCCAGCATTTT	CASSIGRRRDQPQHF
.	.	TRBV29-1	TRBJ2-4	TGCAGCGTTTACGGGGTTCTTGGAATAGCCAAAAACATTCAGTACTTC	CSVYGVLGIAKNIQYF
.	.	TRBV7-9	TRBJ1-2	TGTGCCAGCGGGTCCGGGGGGGGCAAGAACTATGGCTACACCTTC	CASGSGGGKNYGYTF
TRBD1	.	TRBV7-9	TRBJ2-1	TGTGCCAGCAGCACCCGACAGGGGGCCAACAATGAGCAGTTCTTC	CASSTRQGANNEQFF
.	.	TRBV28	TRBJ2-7	TGTGCCAGCACTGGAGGGGGAATCTCCGAGCAGTACTTC	CASTGGGISEQYF
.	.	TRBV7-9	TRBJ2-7	TGTGCCAGCAGCAGCGCCACAGGGTCCTACGAGCAGTACTTC	CASSSATGSYEQYF
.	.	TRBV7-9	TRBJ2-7	TGTGCCAGCTCCCAACAGGCCCTCTCCTACGAGCAGTACTTC	CASSQQALSYEQYF
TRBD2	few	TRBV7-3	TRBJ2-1	TGTGCCAGCAGCCTCAGCGGGAGCTCCTACAATGAGCAGTTCTTC	CASSLSGSSYNEQFF
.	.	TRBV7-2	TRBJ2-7	TGTGCCAGCAGCTTAGCAGCCGGTTCTTCCTACGAGCAGTACTTC	CASSLAAGSSYEQYF
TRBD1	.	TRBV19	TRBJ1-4	TGTGCCAGTAGAGGGGCGCGGACAGGCCAAGATGAAAAACTGTTTTTT	CASRGARTGQDEKLFF
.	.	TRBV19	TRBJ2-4	TGTGCCAGTAGCGTGGGTGCGGGCAAAAACATTCAGTACTTC	CASSVGAGKNIQYF
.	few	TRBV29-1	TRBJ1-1	TGCAGCGCTTGGAAGAACACTGAAGCTTTCTTT	CSAWKNTEAFF
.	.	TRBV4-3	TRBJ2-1	TGCGCCAGCAGCCAAATTTGGGGCGGAACCTACAATGAGCAGTTCTTC	CASSQIWGGTYNEQFF
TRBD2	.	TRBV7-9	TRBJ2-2	TGTGCCAGCAGCTTAGGACTAGCGGCAAACACCGGGGAGCTGTTTTTT	CASSLGLAANTGELFF
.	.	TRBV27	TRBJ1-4	TGTGCCAGCAGATTACGATCAACTAATGAAAAACTGTTTTTT	CASRLRSTNEKLFF
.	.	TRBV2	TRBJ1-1	TGTGCCAGCAATTCACGGGGCGCAGAAGCTTTCTTT	CASNSRGAEAFF
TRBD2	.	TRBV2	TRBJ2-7	TGTGCCAGCAGTGAAGAGACTAGCGGTGTCTCGCCGGGCTCCTACGAGCAGTACTTC	CASSEETSGVSPGSYEQYF
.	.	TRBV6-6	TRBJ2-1	TGTGCCAGCAGTTACTCGTCGCCGGGGAATGAGCAGTTCTTC	CASSYSSPGNEQFF